Following are 31 T cell receptor beta chains from one sample sequenced in a study of blood T cell repertoires in COVID-19. Assay: immunoSEQ multiplex PCR; the TCRdb copy retains only in-frame clones and omits some. This sample has more than 85,000 clones, with approximately 70% found just once. Sequenced input: peripheral blood. The receptors originated from a woman aged 55-75 years with acute or convalescent COVID-19.

This chain joins TRBV12-3 or TRBV12-4 and TRBJ1-6; TRBD1 agrees at 8 bases. V dropped 6 bases and J dropped 16; count of bases not matched to a gene: 8. CDR3 size: 12 residues. CDR3 nucleotides: TGTGCCAGCAGACTAGGACAGGGAAAACTCCACTTT. Protein sequence: CASRLGQGKLHF.

The rearrangement links TRBV19 to TRBJ1-5, with TRBD1 as a possible D gene (5 bases). V was trimmed by 7 bases and J by 9 bases, leaving 22 bases between them. Germline CDR1 reads LNHDA; CDR2 reads SQIVND (reference sequence). The CDR3 runs to 15 residues. The DNA for the CDR3 is TGTGCCAGTACCTCGGGACTGCGGGGGGGTGGGCCCCAGCATTTT. The encoded protein is CASTSGLRGGGPQHF.

The chain combines TRBV9 with TRBJ2-1; 8 bases fit TRBD2. The CDR3 runs to 15 residues. CDR1 and CDR2 (germline): SGDLS, YYNGEE. V trimming: 0 bases; J trimming: 5 bases; junction bases outside the gene matches: 4. CDR3 protein: CASSVGGGLNNEQFF. For the CDR3, the DNA is TGTGCCAGCAGCGTAGGCGGGGGGCTGAACAATGAGCAGTTCTTC.

The chain employs TRBV24-1 and TRBJ1-2, with TRBD1 matching 12 bases. Germline V gene data show CDR1 as KGHDR and CDR2 as SFDVKD. The J segment lost 5 bases and the V segment lost 4 bases, leaving 7 bases of the junction unmatched. The CDR3 totals 16 residues. The CDR3 region has the DNA TGTGCCACCAGTGAAAGAGGGACAGGGGGCGATTATGGCTACACCTTC. Translation: CATSERGTGGDYGYTF.

V usage is TRBV12-3 or TRBV12-4 and J usage is TRBJ1-5; D gene unclear. Trimming shortened V by 0 bases and J by 7 bases, and 7 bases separated the two germline ends. CDR3 size: 13 residues. For the CDR3, the DNA is TGTGCCAGCAGTTTAGCCCTCGGGCAGCCCCAGCATTTT. Protein product: CASSLALGQPQHF.

V is TRBV6-6 and J is TRBJ1-6; tentative D call: TRBD1 (5 bases). V gave up 10 bases and J gave up 9 bases, with 16 bases separating them. CDR3 length: 13 amino acids. The germline V gene encodes CDR1 MNHNY and CDR2 SVGAGI (reference sequence). CDR3 loop: CATGGTASSPLHF. CDR3 DNA: TGTGCCACCGGAGGGACTGCCAGTTCACCCCTCCACTTT.

The chain is built from TRBV4-3 and TRBJ2-1; TRBD2 matches 11 bases. CDR3 length equals 15 residues. V dropped 3 bases and J dropped 3; count of bases not matched to a gene: 1. Germline CDR1 LGHNA, CDR2 YSLEER. CDR3 nucleotide sequence: TGCGCCAGCAGCCACGGGACTAGCGGCTACAATGAGCAGTTCTTC. Its protein product is CASSHGTSGYNEQFF.

This clone rates as medium-sized. The chain uses TRBV4-2 and TRBJ2-7, with D perhaps matching TRBD1 (5 bases). V lost 3 bases, J lost 3 bases, and 6 bases lay in between. Germline CDR1 is LGHNA and CDR2 is YNFKEQ. CDR3 length equals 12 residues. The chain's CDR3 is CASSQDNYEQYF. CDR3 in DNA: TGTGCCAGCAGCCAGGACAACTACGAGCAGTACTTC.

The chain combines TRBV5-1 with TRBJ2-5; TRBD2 matches 10 bases. The V gene's germline CDR1 is SGHRS and CDR2 YFSETQ. This CDR3 spans 18 amino acids. V was pared by 3 bases and J by 3 bases, with 14 bases of the junction left unmatched. CDR3 sequence (DNA): TGCGCCAGCAGCTCGACCTCCGGACTAGCGGATAGGGAAGAGACCCAGTACTTC. Its translation: CASSSTSGLADREETQYF.

This clone was picked up one time. The chain uses TRBV3-1 (or the pseudogene TRBV3-2) and TRBJ2-1; TRBD2 aligns across 7 bases. The CDR3 has 16 residues. V lost 4 bases, J lost 8 bases, and 14 bases stayed unmatched. Germline CDR1 and CDR2: LGHDT and YNNKEL (reference sequence). Written as DNA, the CDR3 is TGTGCCAGCAGCCCCCGTACGGGGGGAATCAGCGATGAGCAGTTCTTC. Protein sequence: CASSPRTGGISDEQFF.

The rearrangement uses TRBV19 and TRBJ2-5, with 7 bases fitting TRBD1. The CDR3 has 16 amino acids. Germline V CDR1 and CDR2: LNHDA, SQIVND (reference sequence). Trimming at V came to 3 bases and at J to 4 bases, leaving 11 bases not matched to a gene. In nucleotides, the CDR3 is TGTGCCAGTAGTATCCGGGCGACAGGGTGGGCAGAGACCCAGTACTTC. Residues: CASSIRATGWAETQYF.

The chain carries TRBV11-2 and TRBJ1-6; 12 bases fit TRBD1. V shed 0 bases and J 9 bases; nucleotides not matched to a gene: 3. Germline V gene sequence: CDR1 SGHAT, CDR2 FQNNGV. CDR3 length: 16 amino acids. CDR3 amino acids: CASSLDLGQGASPLHF. As DNA, the CDR3 is TGTGCCAGCAGCTTAGATCTGGGACAGGGGGCTTCACCCCTCCACTTT.

This clone was detected only a few times. The CDR3 region is CASSPRGGSGHGVSQPQHF. The CDR3 DNA is TGTGCCAGCTCACCACGGGGGGGTTCCGGACACGGGGTGAGTCAGCCCCAGCATTTT. This sequence joins TRBV18 and TRBJ1-5; D perhaps matches TRBD1 (5 bases). The CDR3 spans 19 residues. The V gene's germline CDR1 is KGHSH and CDR2 LQKENI. The V end lost 1 base, the J end lost 6 bases, and 25 bases lay between the germline ends.

At least ten counts were recorded for this clone. The chain joins TRBV6-6 to TRBJ1-6; D possibly corresponds to TRBD1 (5 bases). CDR1 MNHNY and CDR2 SVGAGI come from the germline V gene (reference sequence). The CDR3 loop spans 15 amino acids. With 6 bases removed from V and 8 bases from J, the gap between germline ends came to 17 bases. CDR3 bases: TGTGCCAGCAGCCCCTCGGGGGGTAGGGATTCACCCCTCCACTTT. As protein: CASSPSGGRDSPLHF.

The genes are TRBV28 and TRBJ2-3, with unresolved D. Germline-derived CDR1 and CDR2 are MDHEN and SYDVKM. Trimming shortened V by 6 bases and J by 1 base, and 14 bases separated the two germline ends. The CDR3 runs 15 residues. CDR3 in DNA: TGTGCCAGCAGCAAACCTGGAGCGCGCACAGATACGCAGTATTTT. Translation gives CASSKPGARTDTQYF.

V gene TRBV4-3 combines with J gene TRBJ2-1, with a possible D match to TRBD2 (6 bases). CDR1 and CDR2 from the germline V gene are LGHNA and YSLEER. Deletions cut 0 bases from V and 3 bases from J, with 9 bases between. The CDR3 extends over 15 amino acids. CDR3 DNA: TGCGCCAGCAGCCAAGAGCCGGGGGTCTACAATGAGCAGTTCTTC. Protein: CASSQEPGVYNEQFF.

This clone was counted once. The V and J genes are TRBV27 and TRBJ1-2; 11 bases are shared with TRBD1. V lost 6 bases to trimming and J lost 3 bases; unmatched junction nucleotides: 6. The CDR3 covers 15 residues. The germline V gene has CDR1 MNHEY and CDR2 SMNVEV (reference sequence). CDR3 bases: TGTGCCAGCAGCCTTACGGGACAGGGGGACTATGGCTACACCTTC. It specifies CASSLTGQGDYGYTF.

The chain combines TRBV3-1 (or the pseudogene TRBV3-2) with TRBJ2-1, with TRBD2 matching over 7 bases. CDR1 is LGHDT, CDR2 YNNKEL, per germline (reference sequence). Trimming at V came to 3 bases and at J to 0 bases, leaving 5 bases not matched to a gene. This CDR3 has 16 amino acids. This chain's CDR3 is CASSHPGGGSYNEQFF. The DNA of the CDR3 is TGTGCCAGCAGCCACCCTGGCGGGGGCTCCTACAATGAGCAGTTCTTC.

The chain employs TRBV19 and TRBJ1-4, with D perhaps matching TRBD1 (6 bases). The CDR3 has 14 amino acids. The germline gives CDR1 LNHDA, CDR2 SQIVND (reference sequence). The V gene lost 3 bases and the J gene lost 7 bases, with 12 bases spanning the gap. In nucleotides, the CDR3 is TGTGCCAGTAGTATTGGCAGGGGCGGTGAAAAACTGTTTTTT. Translating gives CASSIGRGGEKLFF.

The chain joins TRBV11-2 to TRBJ2-2, with 9 bases matching TRBD1. This CDR3 has 14 amino acids. The germline V gene has CDR1 SGHAT and CDR2 FQNNGV. Trimming cost V 4 bases and J 6 bases; bases outside gene matches: 3. CDR3 sequence (DNA): TGTGCCAGCAGCTCACAGGGGGCGTCCGGGGAGCTGTTTTTT. Its protein is CASSSQGASGELFF.

The J gene is TRBJ1-6, the V gene TRBV3-1 (or the pseudogene TRBV3-2); 9 bases fit TRBD1. Unmatched junction bases numbered 7, after V lost 1 base and J lost 0 bases. From germline, CDR1 is LGHDT and CDR2 YNNKEL (reference sequence). CDR3 length: 19 residues. The CDR3 DNA sequence: TGTGCCAGCAGCCAAGGTGGGACAGGGACCTACTCCTATAATTCACCCCTCCACTTT. It encodes CASSQGGTGTYSYNSPLHF.

The chain is built from TRBV12-3 or TRBV12-4 and TRBJ1-4; D perhaps matches TRBD1 (5 bases). The CDR3 sequence is 13 residues long. Trimming left V 1 base short and J 7 bases short, with 7 bases between. CDR3 sequence: CASSLGGGEKLFF. The DNA for the CDR3 is TGTGCCAGCAGTTTAGGGGGCGGTGAAAAACTGTTTTTT.

The table lists this clone with a count of one. This chain joins TRBV5-1 and TRBJ2-3; D perhaps matches TRBD1 (6 bases). Between the trimmed V and J ends, which lost 4 bases and 5 bases, there was a span of 11 bases. Germline-derived CDR1 and CDR2 are SGHRS and YFSETQ. The CDR3 totals 13 residues. CDR3 amino acids: CASSPRTVDTQYF. In DNA form, the CDR3 reads TGCGCCAGCAGCCCACGGACAGTAGATACGCAGTATTTT.

This clone was counted a single time. The V call is TRBV19, the J call TRBJ1-2; no clear D. The CDR3 consists of 14 residues. Between the trimmed V and J ends, which lost 1 base and 0 bases, there was a span of 6 bases. Germline loops: CDR1 LNHDA, CDR2 SQIVND (reference sequence). CDR3 coding DNA: TGTGCCAGTAGTATAGTAGGAGCTAACTATGGCTACACCTTC. Protein sequence: CASSIVGANYGYTF.

This chain connects TRBV9 to TRBJ2-1; 9 positions agree with TRBD1. The germline V gene has CDR1 SGDLS and CDR2 YYNGEE. V shed 4 bases and J 6 bases; nucleotides not matched to a gene: 14. This CDR3 contains 17 residues. As DNA, the CDR3 is TGTGCCAGCAGCCCTGGCCGGGACAGGGAATACGTCAATGAGCAGTTCTTC. This sequence encodes CASSPGRDREYVNEQFF.

The V call is TRBV10-3, the J call TRBJ2-2; 7 nucleotides agree with TRBD2. Looked up from germline, CDR1 is ENHRY and CDR2 is SYGVKD. The CDR3 extends over 13 amino acids. V gave up 11 bases and J gave up 4 bases; unmatched junction bases: 7. CDR3 sequence (DNA): TGTGCCTCCAAGCGGGACGCCACCGGGGAGCTGTTTTTT. Translating gives CASKRDATGELFF.

V gene TRBV7-3 combines with J gene TRBJ1-6; D is undetermined. The germline V and J ends were trimmed by 6 bases and 7 bases, with 13 bases remaining between them. Germline V lookup: CDR1 SGHTA, CDR2 FQGTGA. This CDR3 comprises 14 residues. CDR3 in amino acids: CASSTTGRNSPLHF. CDR3 nucleotides: TGTGCCAGCAGTACTACGGGGAGGAATTCACCCCTCCACTTT.

The chain combines TRBV5-4 with TRBJ1-1; no firm D call. The V end lost 1 base, the J end lost 3 bases, and 13 bases lay between the germline ends. The CDR3 totals 15 residues. From germline, CDR1 is SGHNT and CDR2 YYREEE (reference sequence). CDR3 sequence: CASSLPSGADTEAFF. Here the CDR3 DNA reads TGTGCCAGCAGCTTGCCTAGCGGTGCGGACACTGAAGCTTTCTTT.

The chain has TRBV11-1 and TRBJ2-1; 8 bases line up with TRBD2. Per germline, CDR1 SGHAT and CDR2 FQDESV (reference sequence). The CDR3 has 16 residues. V lost 1 base, J lost 0 bases, and 2 bases stayed unmatched. As DNA, the CDR3 is TGTGCCAGCAGCTTAGGGGGGACTAGCTCCTACAATGAGCAGTTCTTC. Protein: CASSLGGTSSYNEQFF.

V is TRBV7-9 and J is TRBJ1-5; D unclear. The CDR3 runs 13 residues. V was pared by 0 bases and J by 4 bases, with 4 bases between. CDR1 SEHNR and CDR2 FQNEAQ come from the germline V gene (reference sequence). In DNA form, the CDR3 reads TGTGCCAGCAGCTTAGCTCCTAATCAGCCCCAGCATTTT. It translates to CASSLAPNQPQHF.

The rearrangement links TRBV5-1 to TRBJ1-1; weak D call: TRBD1 (6 bases). The CDR3 has 15 amino acids. The germline V gene encodes CDR1 SGHRS and CDR2 YFSETQ. V gave up 3 bases and J gave up 1 base, with 13 bases separating them. The DNA of the CDR3 is TGCGCCAGCAGCTACGACAGGTCCGCGAACACTGAAGCTTTCTTT. As protein: CASSYDRSANTEAFF. The variable domain in full, with the rest retrieved from reference TRBV5-1 and TRBJ1-1, is KAGVTQTPRYLIKTRGQQVTLSCSPISGHRSVSWYQQTPGQGLQFLFEYFSETQRNKGNFPGRFSGRQFSNSRSEMNVSTLELGDSALYLCASSYDRSANTEAFFGQGTRLTVV.